What follows is one T cell receptor beta chain and its context. Its antigen is still unknown. The data were obtained in a study of regulatory T cells. Broader study findings: Patient repertoires had restricted TRB V-J pairs and skewed V and J usage, most in Tregs.

Amplification used 52 TRBV primers and 13 TRBJ primers. Only in-frame clones appear in the TCRdb table, and some are missing; sequencing was by immunoSEQ multiplex PCR. The data show 10,000 or so clones, around 82% seen once. Autoimmunity was present in every CD3G-deficient patient, worse in two. Germline lookup yields CDR1 MDHEN and CDR2 SYDVKM. V shed 2 bases and J shed 7 bases, with 12 bases lying between them. The length of the CDR3 is 14 residues. The TCR was taken from a person aged 18-29 years with CD3G deficiency. Sequences were obtained from CD8+ T cells sorted from blood. The chain couples TRBV28 to TRBJ1-5; no definite D call. The CDR3 region has the DNA TGTGCCAGCAGTTTAGACTCCCCCGGCCAGCCCCAGCATTTT. Encoded protein: CASSLDSPGQPQHF.